Only a few counts were recorded for the clone carrying this TCR beta chain. Antigen specificity is unknown. RNA transcripts served as the template for amplifying TCR beta CDR3 regions. First-round RT-PCR of the TCR CDR3 relied on the HTBI primer set. TCRdb used MiXCR to reprocess the multiplex PCR reads, holding one entry per CDR3 protein. The sample includes roughly 550,000 distinct CDR3 sequences, about 16% of them seen just once. This CDR3 region has 14 residues. V was cut by 3 bases and J by 4 bases, with 8 bases left in between. The germline CDR1 and CDR2 sequences are SGDLS and YYNGEE. The entry originates in a study of T cells in Graves' hyperthyroidism and ophthalmopathy. Across the study: Peripheral blood was secured at the point of initial diagnosis, before any treatment.

General study points: Separating ophthalmopathy from stable hyperthyroidism was achieved by a 13 V-J model.

Material for sequencing was blood. This chain uses TRBV9 with TRBJ2-6, with a weak D call TRBD1 (5 bases). This receptor was taken from a woman aged 25 to 45 with Graves' ophthalmopathy. In DNA form, the CDR3 reads TGTGCCAGCAGCGCAGGGTCCGGGGCCAACGTCCTGACTTTC. It specifies CASSAGSGANVLTF.